One and the same sample provided the 8 T cell receptor beta chains below, sequenced in a study of identifying expanded T cells in peripheral blood. The data were produced by immunoSEQ multiplex PCR, yet TCRdb's version contains in-frame clones alone and is incomplete. In the table there are 100,000 or so clones, around 89% of which are singletons. Input material: blood. The receptors derive from a person aged 18-69 years in good health.

The rearrangement uses TRBV5-4 and TRBJ2-3; 8 positions match TRBD2. Trimming removed 9 bases from V and 6 bases from J; junction bases left unmatched: 9. There are 13 residues in the CDR3. Per the germline V gene, CDR1 is SGHNT and CDR2 is YYREEE (reference sequence). CDR3 sequence (DNA): TGTGCCACGGGGGGGCCTACAGATGATACGCAGTATTTT. Amino acids: CATGGPTDDTQYF. Full variable domain (rest looked up from reference TRBV5-4 and TRBJ2-3): ETGVTQSPTHLIKTRGQQVTLRCSSQSGHNTVSWYQQALGQGPQFIFQYYREEENGRGNFPPRFSGLQFPNYSSELNVNALELDDSALYLCATGGPTDDTQYFGPGTRLTVL.

This sequence joins TRBV25-1 and TRBJ2-7, with a weak D call TRBD1 (6 bases). Per the germline V gene, CDR1 is MGHDK and CDR2 is SYGVNS. V was clipped by 3 bases and J by 4 bases, with 7 bases between them. This CDR3 region has 12 residues. CDR3 nucleotides: TGTGCCAGCAGTGAGCAGGGGTACGAGCAGTACTTC. Translation gives CASSEQGYEQYF.

This chain connects TRBV29-1 to TRBJ1-2; D is unclear. The V and J ends lost 7 bases and 3 bases respectively, with 12 bases between them. The CDR3 has 12 amino acids. The germline V gene encodes CDR1 SQVTM and CDR2 ANQGSEA. CDR3 region: CSGTDGDYGYTF. The CDR3, as DNA: TGCAGCGGTACGGACGGAGACTATGGCTACACCTTC.

The chain employs TRBV5-1 and TRBJ2-2; tentative D call: TRBD2 (5 bases). Trimming stripped 4 bases from V and 4 bases from J, with 11 bases between. CDR1 is SGHRS and CDR2 is YFSETQ in the germline V gene. The CDR3 extends over 14 amino acids. The CDR3 sequence: CASSVGSITGELFF. CDR3 bases: TGCGCCAGCAGCGTAGGGAGTATCACCGGGGAGCTGTTTTTT.

The V call is TRBV5-1, the J call TRBJ1-1; D is unresolved. This CDR3 region has 15 residues. Germline lookup yields CDR1 SGHRS and CDR2 YFSETQ. The V end lost 8 bases, the J end lost 0 bases, and 17 bases lay between the germline ends. DNA for the CDR3: TGCGCCAGTACCCCGGACGGACTCATGAACACTGAAGCTTTCTTT. This translates into CASTPDGLMNTEAFF.

The CDR3: CASSDIGGYTEAFF. In DNA, the CDR3 is TGTGCCAGTAGTGATATAGGGGGTTACACTGAAGCTTTCTTT. The V and J genes are TRBV19 and TRBJ1-1; TRBD1 is a possible D gene (6 bases). Trimming took off 5 bases at V and 3 bases at J, with 13 bases between the two ends. The CDR3 has 14 residues. Looked up from germline, CDR1 is LNHDA and CDR2 is SQIVND (reference sequence). The full variable domain, rest sourced from reference TRBV19 and TRBJ1-1, is DGGITQSPKYLFRKEGQNVTLSCEQNLNHDAMYWYRQDPGQGLRLIYYSQIVNDFQKGDIAEGYSVSREKKESFPLTVTSAQKNPTAFYLCASSDIGGYTEAFFGQGTRLTVV.

The J gene is TRBJ2-7, the V gene TRBV5-1, with 7 bases lining up with TRBD1. The CDR3 totals 14 residues. CDR1 is SGHRS and CDR2 is YFSETQ in the germline V gene. Unmatched junction bases numbered 11, after V lost 4 bases and J lost 7 bases. Here the CDR3 DNA reads TGCGCCAGCAGCCTGGACCCGGGACAGTATGAGCAGTACTTC. Its translation is CASSLDPGQYEQYF.

CDR3 DNA sequence: TGCGCCAGCAGCTTGGTGGCGGACACCGGGGAGCTGTTTTTT. Its protein product is CASSLVADTGELFF. The gene calls are TRBV5-1 and TRBJ2-2, with unresolved D. Germline V CDR1 and CDR2: SGHRS, YFSETQ. The CDR3 is 14 residues long. Trimming left V 0 bases short and J 3 bases short, with 6 bases between.